These 23 T cell receptor beta chains originate from one sample sequenced in a study of shared clonotypes between healthy human individuals. Here immunoSEQ multiplex PCR was the method, and the copy in TCRdb shows in-frame clones only, minus some. The table has roughly 1,500,000 clones, around 98.5% seen once. The sequencing sample was made of naive CD4+ T cells sorted from blood. Subset here: CD45RA+ positively selected. Receptors originate from a man aged 30-40 years in good health.

This chain joins TRBV28 and TRBJ2-7; the match to TRBD2 covers 10 bases. The CDR3 length is 15 residues. Per the germline V gene, CDR1 is MDHEN and CDR2 is SYDVKM. With 6 bases clipped from V and 1 base from J, the junction kept 6 bases outside the gene matches. Here the CDR3 DNA reads TGTGCCAGCAGCCTACTAGCGGGAATTTCCTACGAGCAGTACTTC. As protein: CASSLLAGISYEQYF.

The chain recombines TRBV5-1 with TRBJ1-2, with D possibly matching TRBD1 (6 bases). V was trimmed by 1 base and J by 0 bases, leaving 13 bases between them. This CDR3 contains 16 residues. The germline V gene encodes CDR1 SGHRS and CDR2 YFSETQ. CDR3 loop: CASSLNRDLTNYGYTF. DNA for the CDR3: TGCGCCAGCAGCTTGAACAGGGACCTCACTAACTATGGCTACACCTTC. Drawing the rest from reference TRBV5-1 and TRBJ1-2, the complete variable domain is KAGVTQTPRYLIKTRGQQVTLSCSPISGHRSVSWYQQTPGQGLQFLFEYFSETQRNKGNFPGRFSGRQFSNSRSEMNVSTLELGDSALYLCASSLNRDLTNYGYTFGSGTRLTVV.

The chain couples TRBV27 to TRBJ2-2; 9 bases match TRBD1. V lost 7 bases and J lost 4; bases outside the gene matches: 13. The CDR3 runs to 17 residues. CDR1 is MNHEY, CDR2 SMNVEV, per germline (reference sequence). The CDR3 DNA sequence: TGTGCCAGCACCCACGGGACAGGGATAATTTTCACCGGGGAGCTGTTTTTT. The encoded protein is CASTHGTGIIFTGELFF.

This chain links TRBV5-1 with TRBJ1-3; no clear D gene. Trimming pared 0 bases from V and 4 bases from J, leaving 14 bases between. CDR3 size: 16 residues. The germline gives CDR1 SGHRS, CDR2 YFSETQ. This CDR3 reads CASSLGRSAYGNTIYF. The CDR3 nucleotides read TGCGCCAGCAGCTTGGGCAGGTCGGCTTACGGAAACACCATATATTTT.

The rearrangement joins TRBV6-5 to TRBJ2-7; TRBD1 matches at 10 bases. Trimming removed 4 bases from V and 3 bases from J; junction bases left unmatched: 6. This CDR3 has 15 residues. CDR1 and CDR2 from the germline V gene are MNHEY and SVGAGI. The CDR3 sequence is CASSLSRTGGYEQYF. DNA for the CDR3: TGTGCCAGCAGTTTAAGTCGGACAGGGGGCTACGAGCAGTACTTC.

The chain couples TRBV20-1 to TRBJ2-7, with D perhaps matching TRBD2 (5 bases). The CDR3 loop spans 11 amino acids. Germline-derived CDR1 and CDR2 are DFQATT and SNEGSKA (reference sequence). Between the trimmed V and J ends, which lost 3 bases and 5 bases, there was a span of 8 bases. The CDR3 DNA sequence: TGCAGTGCTAGTCTTAGCGACGAGCAGTACTTC. It translates to CSASLSDEQYF.

The chain has TRBV9 and TRBJ2-1; D uncertain. The CDR3 spans 12 residues. The V end was cut by 0 bases, the J end by 10 bases, with 8 bases between. The germline V gene encodes CDR1 SGDLS and CDR2 YYNGEE. CDR3 in amino acids: CASSVGMGEQFF. CDR3 sequence (DNA): TGTGCCAGCAGCGTAGGCATGGGCGAGCAGTTCTTC. The complete variable domain, with remaining parts taken from reference TRBV9 and TRBJ2-1, reads DSGVTQTPKHLITATGQRVTLRCSPRSGDLSVYWYQQSLDQGLQFLIQYYNGEERAKGNILERFSAQQFPDLHSELNLSSLELGDSALYFCASSVGMGEQFFGPGTRLTVL.

The J gene is TRBJ2-7, the V gene TRBV28; D remains unclear. V was cut by 6 bases and J by 4 bases, with 7 bases left in between. The CDR3 is 11 amino acids. Germline CDR1 is MDHEN and CDR2 is SYDVKM. Here the CDR3 DNA reads TGTGCCAGCAGGACGACTTACGAGCAGTACTTC. Translation gives CASRTTYEQYF. The full variable domain, its missing parts supplied by reference TRBV28 and TRBJ2-7, is DVKVTQSSRYLVKRTGEKVFLECVQDMDHENMFWYRQDPGLGLRLIYFSYDVKMKEKGDIPEGYSVSREKKERFSLILESASTNQTSMYLCASRTTYEQYFGPGTRLTVT.

This clone was counted a single time. This chain links TRBV27 with TRBJ1-1; 11 bases agree with TRBD1. The CDR3 has 16 amino acids. J was trimmed by 0 bases and V by 6 bases; bases with no gene match: 6. The germline gives CDR1 MNHEY, CDR2 SMNVEV (reference sequence). CDR3 region: CASSRDRGWMNTEAFF. The CDR3 bases are TGTGCCAGCAGCCGGGACAGGGGGTGGATGAACACTGAAGCTTTCTTT.

The J gene is TRBJ1-2, the V gene TRBV29-1; 9 nucleotides match TRBD1. The germline V gene has CDR1 SQVTM and CDR2 ANQGSEA. The J segment lost 7 bases and the V segment lost 6 bases, leaving 9 bases of the junction unmatched. The CDR3 extends over 13 amino acids. The CDR3, as DNA: TGCAGCGTCCCCCCGGGACAGGGTTCTGGCTACACCTTC. This sequence encodes CSVPPGQGSGYTF. Variable domain in full (rest from reference TRBV29-1 and TRBJ1-2): SAVISQKPSRDICQRGTSLTIQCQVDSQVTMMFWYRQQPGQSLTLIATANQGSEATYESGFVIDKFPISRPNLTFSTLTVSNMSPEDSSIYLCSVPPGQGSGYTFGSGTRLTVV.

This rearrangement joins TRBV9 to TRBJ1-2; 8 nucleotides align to TRBD1. V lost 4 bases, J lost 4 bases, and 6 bases stayed unmatched. The germline gives CDR1 SGDLS, CDR2 YYNGEE. This CDR3 has 14 residues. The CDR3 nucleotides are TGTGCCAGCAGCCTCGGACAGGGAGTCTATGGCTACACCTTC. Its protein is CASSLGQGVYGYTF. The full variable domain, with the rest looked up from reference TRBV9 and TRBJ1-2, is DSGVTQTPKHLITATGQRVTLRCSPRSGDLSVYWYQQSLDQGLQFLIQYYNGEERAKGNILERFSAQQFPDLHSELNLSSLELGDSALYFCASSLGQGVYGYTFGSGTRLTVV.

The J gene is TRBJ2-7, the V gene TRBV5-1; perhaps TRBD2 as D (6 bases). The V end was cut by 1 base, the J end by 3 bases, with 11 bases between. CDR1 SGHRS and CDR2 YFSETQ come from the germline V gene. This CDR3 is 14 amino acids long. The CDR3 DNA reads TGCGCCAGCAGCTTGAGCCTGACTAGCTACGAGCAGTACTTC. Protein product: CASSLSLTSYEQYF.

The chain links TRBV7-8 to TRBJ2-3; TRBD2 matches at 9 bases. There are 16 residues in the CDR3. Unmatched junction bases numbered 5, after V lost 0 bases and J lost 4 bases. The V gene's germline CDR1 is SGHVS and CDR2 FQNEAQ. This CDR3 is CASSLAGLACADTQYF. The CDR3 region has the DNA TGTGCCAGCAGCTTAGCGGGACTAGCATGCGCAGATACGCAGTATTTT.

The J gene is TRBJ2-6, the V gene TRBV4-1; 7 positions match TRBD1. This CDR3 spans 18 amino acids. With 6 bases clipped from V and 0 bases from J, the junction kept 11 bases outside the gene matches. Germline V CDR1 and CDR2: MGHRA, YSYEKL. CDR3 loop: CASRALGQANSGANVLTF. CDR3 sequence (DNA): TGCGCCAGCAGGGCTCTCGGACAGGCAAACTCTGGGGCCAACGTCCTGACTTTC.

This clone has a single count. The chain couples TRBV9 to TRBJ1-5; D ambiguous. The CDR3 has 13 amino acids. CDR1 and CDR2 (germline): SGDLS, YYNGEE. Between the trimmed V and J ends, which lost 3 bases and 5 bases, there was a span of 9 bases. The CDR3 protein is CASSALGDQPQHF. CDR3 nucleotide sequence: TGTGCCAGCAGCGCACTGGGAGATCAGCCCCAGCATTTT.

The chain combines TRBV19 with TRBJ1-5, with a tentative D call TRBD1 (6 bases). CDR1 is LNHDA and CDR2 is SQIVND in the germline V gene (reference sequence). Trimming removed 0 bases from V and 6 bases from J, with 15 bases in between. The CDR3 consists of 16 residues. The CDR3 is CASSIDGGGFGQPQHF. CDR3 coding DNA: TGTGCCAGTAGTATAGACGGGGGGGGCTTCGGTCAGCCCCAGCATTTT.

The CDR3 nucleotides read TGTGCCAGCAGATCGACTAGCGGGAAATATCCCTACAATGAGCAGTTCTTC. Encoded protein: CASRSTSGKYPYNEQFF. The chain has TRBV11-2 and TRBJ2-1, with 11 nucleotides matching TRBD2. Germline loops: CDR1 SGHAT, CDR2 FQNNGV. After removal of 6 bases from V and 2 bases from J, the junction contained 9 bases not matched to a gene. The CDR3 contains 17 residues. Using reference TRBV11-2 and TRBJ2-1 for the parts outside the CDR3, the full variable domain is EAGVAQSPRYKIIEKRQSVAFWCNPISGHATLYWYQQILGQGPKLLIQFQNNGVVDDSQLPKDRFSAERLKGVDSTLKIQPAKLEDSAVYLCASRSTSGKYPYNEQFFGPGTRLTVL.

The rearrangement uses TRBV6-1 and TRBJ1-2; D remains unclear. This CDR3 is built from 15 residues. CDR1 and CDR2 (germline): MNHNS, SASEGT. V was cut by 0 bases and J by 3 bases, with 11 bases left in between. The CDR3 loop is CASSEAQSTYYGYTF. The CDR3 nucleotides read TGTGCCAGCAGTGAAGCGCAAAGTACGTACTATGGCTACACCTTC.

V and J are TRBV18 and TRBJ2-1, with no clear D. This CDR3 has 15 residues. Germline V gene data show CDR1 as KGHSH and CDR2 as LQKENI. V lost 0 bases and J 5 bases, leaving 11 bases between the germline ends. The chain's CDR3 is CASSPPGQFNNEQFF. The DNA for the CDR3 is TGTGCCAGCTCACCACCTGGGCAGTTCAACAATGAGCAGTTCTTC.

The V gene is TRBV6-5, the J gene TRBJ2-5; D remains unclear. Trimming took off 5 bases at V and 4 bases at J, with 11 bases between the two ends. This CDR3 comprises 13 residues. Germline V gives CDR1 MNHEY, CDR2 SVGAGI. The CDR3 sequence: CASSRTIIETQYF. The CDR3 DNA sequence: TGTGCCAGCAGTAGGACGATTATAGAGACCCAGTACTTC.

CDR3 coding DNA: TGTGCCAGCAGCTTCGGTCCCGAGACCCAGTACTTC. Encoded protein: CASSFGPETQYF. V and J are TRBV7-9 and TRBJ2-5, with unresolved D. Trimming shortened V by 3 bases and J by 5 bases, and 7 bases separated the two germline ends. This CDR3 spans 12 amino acids. Per germline, CDR1 SEHNR and CDR2 FQNEAQ (reference sequence).

The chain links TRBV10-3 to TRBJ2-7, with TRBD2 matching over 8 bases. This CDR3 has 14 residues. V lost 5 bases, J lost 1 base, and 4 bases stayed unmatched. Germline V lookup: CDR1 ENHRY, CDR2 SYGVKD. In DNA, the CDR3 is TGTGCCATCAGTCCTAGCGGGTTGTCCTACGAGCAGTACTTC. Its protein product is CAISPSGLSYEQYF.

The chain links TRBV18 to TRBJ1-1; a possible D gene is TRBD1 (6 bases). The V and J ends lost 3 bases and 7 bases respectively, with 12 bases between them. This CDR3 has 13 residues. CDR1 is KGHSH and CDR2 is LQKENI in the germline V gene. DNA of the CDR3: TGTGCCAGCTCACCGAACAGGGAGATTGAAGCTTTCTTT. This sequence encodes CASSPNREIEAFF.